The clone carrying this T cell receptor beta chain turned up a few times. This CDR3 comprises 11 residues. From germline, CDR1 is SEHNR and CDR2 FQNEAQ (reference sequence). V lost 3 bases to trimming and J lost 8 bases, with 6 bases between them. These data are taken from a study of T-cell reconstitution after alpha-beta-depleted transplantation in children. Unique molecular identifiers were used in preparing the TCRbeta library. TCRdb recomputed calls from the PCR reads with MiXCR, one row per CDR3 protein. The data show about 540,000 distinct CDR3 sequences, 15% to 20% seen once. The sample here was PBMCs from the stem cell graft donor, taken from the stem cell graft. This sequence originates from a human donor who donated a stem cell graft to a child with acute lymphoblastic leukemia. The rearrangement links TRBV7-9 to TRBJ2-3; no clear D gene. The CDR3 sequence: CASSFSRTQYF. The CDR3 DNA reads TGTGCCAGCAGCTTTAGTCGTACGCAGTATTTT.